Listed below are T cell receptor beta chains from one sample, sequenced in a study of follicular helper T cells after annual influenza vaccination. Only in-frame clones appear in the TCRdb table, and some are missing; sequencing was by immunoSEQ multiplex PCR. The sample shows some 13,000 clones, about four fifths of them seen only once. The source material was CXCR5- memory CD4+ T cells sorted from blood, sampled on the day of influenza vaccination. The receptors derive from an adult who received the influenza vaccine. The CDR3 runs from the conserved cysteine through the conserved F or W. Fields, in order: V gene, J gene, D gene, clone size, CDR3 protein, CDR3 DNA. D genes are given only for firm matches. Clone sizes are given selectively: once, few, many, or a class where the clone is expanded.

TRBV10-1,TRBJ2-1,TRBD2,.,CASVYMRGACYNEQFF,TGCGCCAGCGTATATATGCGGGGGGCCTGCTACAATGAGCAGTTCTTC
TRBV29-1,TRBJ1-1,.,.,CSGQNTEAFF,TGCAGCGGACAAAACACTGAAGCTTTCTTT
TRBV5-4,TRBJ2-5,.,.,CASSVGPSVGETQYF,TGTGCCAGCAGCGTGGGGCCTTCGGTGGGAGAGACCCAGTACTTC
TRBV9,TRBJ2-1,.,.,CASSVEKWAGSYNEQFF,TGTGCCAGCAGCGTAGAGAAGTGGGCTGGATCCTACAATGAGCAGTTCTTC
TRBV2,TRBJ1-5,.,.,CASSDGGGGLNQPQHF,TGTGCCAGCAGTGATGGGGGGGGAGGGTTAAATCAGCCCCAGCATTTT
TRBV11-2,TRBJ1-3,.,.,CASSLGLGGGNTIYF,TGTGCCAGCAGCCTAGGGCTAGGGGGAGGAAACACCATATATTTT
TRBV2,TRBJ2-4,.,once,CASSEAGWGAVDEIIQYF,TGTGCCAGCAGTGAGGCGGGTTGGGGGGCCGTGGACGAAATAATTCAGTACTTC
TRBV5-8,TRBJ1-5,.,.,CASSLNPGSYSNQPQHF,TGTGCCAGCAGCTTGAACCCAGGGTCTTATAGCAATCAGCCCCAGCATTTT
TRBV18,TRBJ1-2,TRBD1,.,CASSPAQGRLGDYGYTF,TGTGCCAGCTCACCAGCACAGGGGCGGCTAGGTGACTATGGCTACACCTTC
TRBV27,TRBJ2-7,.,.,CASSLYEQYF,TGTGCCAGCAGTCTTTACGAGCAGTACTTC
TRBV9,TRBJ2-7,TRBD2,.,CASSRLAGGIYEQYF,TGTGCCAGCAGTCGACTAGCGGGGGGGATCTACGAGCAGTACTTC
TRBV5-4,TRBJ2-3,TRBD2,once,CASSSLAGGLTDTQYF,TGTGCCAGCAGCTCCTTAGCGGGGGGGCTCACAGATACGCAGTATTTT
TRBV27,TRBJ2-1,TRBD1,.,CASTQWTGEFF,TGTGCCAGCACACAATGGACAGGGGAGTTCTTC
TRBV7-6,TRBJ2-3,.,.,CASSLSTDTQYF,TGTGCCAGCAGCTTAAGCACAGATACGCAGTATTTT
TRBV2,TRBJ2-1,.,.,CASSFLSTVRYNEQFF,TGTGCCAGCAGTTTCCTTTCGACAGTCCGCTACAATGAGCAGTTCTTC
TRBV2,TRBJ2-1,TRBD2,.,CASSERTSDNEQFF,TGTGCCAGCAGTGAAAGGACTAGTGACAATGAGCAGTTCTTC
TRBV15,TRBJ2-7,.,.,CATSRDTQGAYF,TGTGCCACCAGCAGAGATACCCAGGGCGCGTACTTC
TRBV27,TRBJ1-4,.,.,CASSLGGGNNEKLFF,TGTGCCAGCAGTTTAGGGGGAGGGAATAATGAAAAACTGTTTTTT
TRBV7-9,TRBJ1-6,.,.,CASSAGRAYNSPLHF,TGTGCCAGCAGCGCCGGACGGGCCTATAATTCACCCCTCCACTTT
TRBV2,TRBJ2-7,TRBD1,.,CASSGDSQNSYEQYF,TGTGCCAGCAGTGGGGACAGTCAAAACTCCTACGAGCAGTACTTC
TRBV7-2,TRBJ1-1,.,.,CASKPYGNTEAFF,TGTGCCAGCAAACCTTACGGGAACACTGAAGCTTTCTTT
TRBV5-6,TRBJ1-2,TRBD1,.,CASSLAGGAGYTF,TGTGCCAGCAGCTTGGCAGGGGGCGCTGGCTACACCTTC
TRBV18,TRBJ1-3,.,.,CASSTLDPPSGNTIYF,TGTGCCAGCTCAACGCTGGACCCTCCCTCTGGAAACACCATATATTTT
TRBV7-2,TRBJ2-3,TRBD1,.,CASSLIGTGRYF,TGTGCCAGCAGCTTAATCGGGACAGGGAGGTATTTT
TRBV6-5,TRBJ1-6,TRBD1,.,CASGGGGRVASPLHF,TGTGCCAGCGGGGGAGGGGGCAGGGTCGCCTCACCCCTCCACTTT
TRBV18,TRBJ2-7,.,.,CASSQTGITYEQYF,TGTGCCAGCTCACAAACAGGGATCACCTACGAGCAGTACTTC
TRBV25-1,TRBJ2-3,.,.,CASSGGEGSKSTDTQYF,TGTGCCAGCAGTGGTGGAGAAGGGTCCAAGAGCACAGATACGCAGTATTTT
TRBV6-6,TRBJ2-1,.,.,CASRKWAGGIYNEQFF,TGTGCCAGCAGGAAATGGGCAGGGGGGATTTACAATGAGCAGTTCTTC
TRBV28,TRBJ1-2,.,.,CASTTRNFSGYTF,TGTGCCAGCACCACAAGGAATTTCTCTGGCTACACCTTC
TRBV7-9,TRBJ2-5,.,.,CASSLKGPAQETQYF,TGTGCCAGCAGCTTAAAGGGACCCGCTCAAGAGACCCAGTACTTC
TRBV7-2,TRBJ2-2,.,.,CASSPTSTGELFF,TGTGCCAGCAGCCCGACTAGCACCGGGGAGCTGTTTTTT
TRBV2,TRBJ1-3,.,few,CASSERESSGNTIYF,TGTGCCAGCAGTGAAAGGGAGAGCTCTGGAAACACCATATATTTT
TRBV7-2,TRBJ2-3,.,.,CASSGSGSTDTQYF,TGTGCCAGCAGCGGGAGCGGCAGCACAGATACGCAGTATTTT
TRBV11-2,TRBJ1-4,.,.,CASSLDLRDEKLFF,TGTGCCAGCAGCTTAGACCTAAGAGATGAAAAACTGTTTTTT
TRBV18,TRBJ1-2,TRBD1,.,CASSRDRGRFNYGYTF,TGTGCCAGCTCACGGGACAGGGGGCGCTTTAACTATGGCTACACCTTC
TRBV7-2,TRBJ2-7,.,few,CASSLAVGVGYEQYF,TGTGCCAGCAGCTTAGCGGTAGGGGTCGGATACGAGCAGTACTTC
TRBV28,TRBJ2-7,TRBD2,.,CASRTSGNEQYF,TGTGCCAGCAGGACTAGCGGCAACGAGCAGTACTTC
TRBV29-1,TRBJ1-1,TRBD1,.,CSVGQGSTEAFF,TGCAGCGTTGGACAGGGTTCCACTGAAGCTTTCTTT
TRBV21-1,TRBJ2-2,.,few,CASSKGPKPLPGTGNTGELFF,TGTGCCAGCAGCAAGGGGCCCAAACCCCTTCCCGGGACAGGGAACACCGGGGAGCTGTTTTTT
TRBV19,TRBJ1-2,.,.,CASSIKGQLYGYTF,TGTGCCAGTAGTATCAAAGGACAGTTATATGGCTACACCTTC
TRBV6-1,TRBJ2-7,TRBD2,.,CASSYRGSNYEQYF,TGTGCCAGCAGTTATCGCGGGAGTAATTACGAGCAGTACTTC
TRBV9,TRBJ2-6,TRBD1,.,CASSAPTGGSWANVLTF,TGTGCCAGCAGCGCCCCGACAGGGGGGTCTTGGGCCAACGTCCTGACTTTC
TRBV7-3,TRBJ2-7,.,few,CASSLSTSSGEQYF,TGTGCCAGCAGCTTAAGTACTAGCTCGGGCGAGCAGTACTTC
TRBV28,TRBJ2-4,.,.,CASVDRQINIQYF,TGTGCCAGCGTCGATAGGCAGATAAACATTCAGTACTTC
TRBV7-9,TRBJ1-3,.,few,CASIQGWGRRNTIYF,TGTGCCAGCATTCAGGGCTGGGGACGAAGAAACACCATATATTTT
TRBV6-5,TRBJ1-2,TRBD1,few,CASSYVGGLGYTF,TGTGCCAGCAGTTACGTAGGGGGCCTTGGCTACACCTTC
TRBV6-1,TRBJ2-2,.,.,CASRHDRNTGELFF,TGTGCCAGCAGACATGACAGAAACACCGGGGAGCTGTTTTTT
TRBV5-1,TRBJ2-1,TRBD2,.,CASRWTSGVDNEQFF,TGCGCCAGCAGATGGACTAGCGGGGTAGACAATGAGCAGTTCTTC
TRBV5-1,TRBJ1-1,TRBD1,.,CASSEQGRDTEAFF,TGCGCCAGCAGCGAACAGGGGAGGGACACTGAAGCTTTCTTT
TRBV5-1,TRBJ1-6,.,once,CASSPSPRPGSYSPLHF,TGCGCCAGCAGCCCGAGCCCGAGGCCCGGGAGCTATTCACCCCTCCACTTT
TRBV2,TRBJ2-5,TRBD2,.,CASSDLGGAFVAQYF,TGTGCCAGCAGTGACCTCGGGGGGGCCTTTGTGGCCCAGTACTTC
TRBV28,TRBJ2-2,TRBD1,.,CASSRQGTLTGELFF,TGTGCCAGCAGTCGACAGGGGACCCTCACCGGGGAGCTGTTTTTT
TRBV2,TRBJ2-3,.,.,CASSDLATDTQYF,TGTGCCAGCAGTGACCTAGCCACAGATACGCAGTATTTT
TRBV21-1,TRBJ2-2,.,.,CASSKALGYTNTGELFF,TGTGCCAGCAGCAAAGCGCTCGGATACACGAACACCGGGGAGCTGTTTTTT
TRBV7-9,TRBJ2-1,.,once,CASSLGPWSREQFF,TGTGCCAGCAGCTTAGGACCCTGGAGCCGGGAGCAGTTCTTC
TRBV10-3,TRBJ1-5,TRBD1,.,CAVRDSQRKGQPQHF,TGTGCCGTCCGGGACAGCCAGCGGAAGGGTCAGCCCCAGCATTTT
TRBV11-2,TRBJ2-2,.,.,CASSRQAPIASKELFF,TGCGCCAGCAGCCGCCAAGCGCCCATCGCGTCCAAGGAGCTGTTTTTT
TRBV19,TRBJ2-5,TRBD2,once,CASSPRGGAVQETQYF,TGTGCCAGTAGTCCCCGGGGGGGGGCAGTCCAAGAGACCCAGTACTTC
TRBV30,TRBJ1-1,.,.,CAWSAVTVRNTEAFF,TGTGCCTGGAGTGCCGTGACAGTGCGGAACACTGAAGCTTTCTTT
TRBV7-6,TRBJ2-7,TRBD1,few,CASSLVGGTGTYEQYF,TGTGCCAGCAGCTTAGTCGGGGGGACAGGGACCTACGAGCAGTACTTC